This T cell receptor beta chain was identified during a study of blood T cell repertoires in COVID-19. Only in-frame clones appear in the TCRdb table, and some are missing; sequencing was by immunoSEQ multiplex PCR. This sample has 300,000 to 400,000 clones, with about 90% found just once. This CDR3 is built from 11 residues. Trimming removed 6 bases from V and 7 bases from J, with 11 bases in between. Germline CDR1 is SQVTM and CDR2 is ANQGSEA. The sample comprised peripheral blood. The chain uses TRBV29-1 and TRBJ2-3; no reliable D call. This clonotype was obtained from a woman between 18 and 29 years old who had recovered from COVID-19. CDR3 sequence reads: CSVLSPHTQYF. The DNA of the CDR3 is TGCAGCGTCTTGAGCCCTCATACGCAGTATTTT.